The 29 T cell receptor beta chains presented below share a single source sample, sequenced in a study of blood T cell repertoires in COVID-19. Assay used: immunoSEQ multiplex PCR; TCRdb lists only in-frame clones, some missing. The profile covers 270,000 or so clones, with about four fifths appearing a single time and around 2.9% taken by the ten largest. The sample comprised peripheral blood. The receptors were sampled from a woman aged 55-69 years with active or convalescent COVID-19.

This clone was seen only once. This chain links TRBV7-3 with TRBJ2-1, with a tentative D call TRBD2 (6 bases). Looked up from germline, CDR1 is SGHTA and CDR2 is FQGTGA. V lost 2 bases and J 5 bases, leaving 13 bases between the germline ends. CDR3 length: 15 amino acids. CDR3 in amino acids: CASSLPGAKNNEQFF. The CDR3 DNA sequence: TGTGCCAGCAGCTTACCGGGAGCCAAAAACAATGAGCAGTTCTTC.

The chain has TRBV5-8 and TRBJ2-7; 10 bases fit TRBD2. Germline V CDR1 and CDR2: SGHTS, YDEGEE. CDR3 length: 13 amino acids. V lost 5 bases to trimming and J lost 7 bases; unmatched junction nucleotides: 6. The CDR3 DNA reads as TGTGCCAGCAGGCCCCAACTAGCGGGGGAGCAGTACTTC. As protein: CASRPQLAGEQYF. The variable domain in full, completed from reference TRBV5-8 and TRBJ2-7, reads EAGVTQSPTHLIKTRGQQATLRCSPISGHTSVYWYQQALGLGLQFLLWYDEGEERNRGNFPPRFSGRQFPNYSSELNVNALELEDSALYLCASRPQLAGEQYFGPGTRLTVT.

This clone was found many times. The chain carries TRBV4-3 and TRBJ1-6; weak D call: TRBD1 (6 bases). V shed 3 bases and J shed 7 bases, with 13 bases lying between them. CDR3 size: 15 residues. From germline, CDR1 is LGHNA and CDR2 YSLEER. This CDR3 is CASSHEGGVNSPLHF. In nucleotides, the CDR3 is TGCGCCAGCAGCCACGAGGGGGGGGTAAATTCACCCCTCCACTTT.

This clone showed up just a few times. This chain connects TRBV10-3 to TRBJ1-2; 7 nucleotides match TRBD1. CDR1 is ENHRY, CDR2 SYGVKD, per germline. The CDR3 runs 14 residues. J was trimmed by 2 bases and V by 2 bases; bases with no gene match: 2. CDR3 in DNA: TGTGCCATCAGTGAGGACAGGGTGAACTATGGCTACACCTTC. It encodes CAISEDRVNYGYTF.

This chain uses TRBV18 with TRBJ1-5, with 9 bases identical to TRBD1. V lost 2 bases, J lost 5 bases, and 7 bases stayed unmatched. Germline V gene data show CDR1 as KGHSH and CDR2 as LQKENI. This CDR3 has 16 amino acids. The CDR3 nucleotides read TGTGCCAGCTCACCAGAAGTGAACAGGGGGCATCAGCCCCAGCATTTT. It specifies CASSPEVNRGHQPQHF.

The chain recombines TRBV5-4 with TRBJ2-5; D possibly corresponds to TRBD1 (7 bases). V lost 4 bases and J lost 7, with 20 bases in between. The CDR3 has 15 amino acids. Germline CDR1 SGHNT, CDR2 YYREEE (reference sequence). In DNA form, the CDR3 reads TGTGCCAGCAGCCCACTCGCTGGAGGGGGCGCGACCCAGTACTTC. Amino acids: CASSPLAGGGATQYF.

This chain uses TRBV7-3 with TRBJ2-3, with 11 bases aligning to TRBD1. The germline V gene has CDR1 SGHTA and CDR2 FQGTGA. This CDR3 is 15 amino acids long. V gave up 1 base and J gave up 6 bases; unmatched junction bases: 3. The CDR3 is CASSLRTGGMDTQYF. The CDR3 nucleotides read TGTGCCAGCAGCTTAAGGACAGGGGGCATGGATACGCAGTATTTT.

In this sample, this clone turned up a few times. The rearrangement uses TRBV3-1 (or the pseudogene TRBV3-2) and TRBJ2-7; no definite D call. V shed 0 bases and J shed 3 bases, with 3 bases lying between them. CDR3 length equals 12 residues. Germline V CDR1 and CDR2: LGHDT, YNNKEL (reference sequence). In nucleotides, the CDR3 is TGTGCCAGCAGCCAAGATTACTACGAGCAGTACTTC. This encodes CASSQDYYEQYF.

This clone occurred once. The V and J genes are TRBV28 and TRBJ1-2; 7 nucleotides align to TRBD1. The CDR3 has 14 residues. Germline V CDR1 and CDR2: MDHEN, SYDVKM. V lost 2 bases to trimming and J lost 4 bases; unmatched junction nucleotides: 4. The CDR3 DNA follows: TGTGCCAGCAGTTTAGGGACAGCCCTCTATGGCTACACCTTC. It yields the protein CASSLGTALYGYTF.

The rearrangement links TRBV6-6 to TRBJ2-3; 8 positions match TRBD2. Trimming took 2 bases from V and 5 from J; bases not matched to a gene: 9. Germline V gene lookup returns CDR1 MNHNY and CDR2 SVGAGI (reference sequence). This CDR3 spans 16 amino acids. CDR3 sequence: CASSYQAAGAGDTQYF. DNA for the CDR3: TGTGCCAGCAGTTACCAGGCAGCGGGGGCAGGAGATACGCAGTATTTT.

In its sample, this clone was seen a few times. This chain connects TRBV3-1 (or the pseudogene TRBV3-2) to TRBJ1-1, with D possibly being TRBD1 (6 bases). The CDR3 loop spans 14 amino acids. From germline, CDR1 is LGHDT and CDR2 YNNKEL (reference sequence). V lost 6 bases, J lost 1 base, and 12 bases lay in between. The CDR3 DNA reads as TGTGCCAGCAGTCTTCAGGGGTCGAACACTGAAGCTTTCTTT. Translated, it gives CASSLQGSNTEAFF.

This clone was recorded once. The V gene is TRBV12-3 or TRBV12-4, the J gene TRBJ2-2; D may be TRBD2 (6 bases). This CDR3 has 13 amino acids. V was cut by 3 bases and J by 5 bases, with 7 bases left in between. The CDR3 region is CASSFRGTGELFF. The CDR3, as DNA: TGTGCCAGCAGTTTTCGGGGGACCGGGGAGCTGTTTTTT.

V gene TRBV7-3 combines with J gene TRBJ2-3, with TRBD2 identical over 8 bases. Germline CDR1 SGHTA, CDR2 FQGTGA. J was trimmed by 5 bases and V by 1 base; bases with no gene match: 5. The CDR3 runs to 15 residues. This CDR3 is CASSLIGGARDTQYF. The CDR3 bases are TGTGCCAGCAGCTTAATCGGGGGGGCCAGAGATACGCAGTATTTT.

The rearrangement uses TRBV2 and TRBJ2-2; 7 nucleotides match TRBD1. Germline assignment: CDR1 SNHLY and CDR2 FYNNEI. With 4 bases clipped from V and 0 bases from J, the junction kept 8 bases outside the gene matches. This CDR3 has 17 residues. The DNA of the CDR3 is TGTGCCAGCAGTGGGGACAGAGATTACGCGAACACCGGGGAGCTGTTTTTT. It is translated as CASSGDRDYANTGELFF.

The CDR3 loop is CASSYIRDSYEQYF. CDR3 DNA: TGTGCCAGCAGCTATATCCGGGACAGCTACGAGCAGTACTTC. The rearrangement joins TRBV5-4 to TRBJ2-7; 7 bases map to TRBD1. The V segment lost 3 bases and the J segment 3 bases; nucleotides outside the gene matches: 6. Germline CDR1 SGHNT, CDR2 YYREEE (reference sequence). The CDR3 runs to 14 residues.

The V and J genes are TRBV2 and TRBJ1-1; no reliable D call. Germline lookup yields CDR1 SNHLY and CDR2 FYNNEI. The ends were cut back, 6 bases at V and 2 bases at J, with 13 bases in the middle. This CDR3 has 14 residues. The CDR3 loop reads CASRNTAVNTEAFF. DNA of the CDR3: TGTGCCAGCAGAAACACCGCGGTCAACACTGAAGCTTTCTTT.

The V call is TRBV18, the J call TRBJ1-5, with TRBD1 as a possible D gene (6 bases). V was pared by 3 bases and J by 5 bases, with 14 bases between. Germline V gene lookup returns CDR1 KGHSH and CDR2 LQKENI. This CDR3 contains 15 residues. CDR3 in amino acids: CASSPQGQLYQPQHF. The CDR3 bases are TGTGCCAGCTCACCGCAAGGACAGCTTTATCAGCCCCAGCATTTT.

This clone was recorded a few times. The rearrangement uses TRBV7-3 and TRBJ2-3; 11 bases are shared with TRBD2. CDR1 is SGHTA and CDR2 is FQGTGA in the germline V gene. The CDR3 runs to 17 residues. V lost 0 bases and J lost 4; bases outside the gene matches: 6. CDR3 sequence: CASSLTSSGGRADTQYF. CDR3 DNA: TGTGCCAGCAGCTTAACGTCTAGCGGGGGGCGGGCAGATACGCAGTATTTT.

The chain links TRBV9 to TRBJ2-3; D might be TRBD1 (5 bases). V lost 0 bases to trimming and J lost 3 bases, with 14 bases between them. The CDR3 length is 16 residues. Germline V gene data show CDR1 as SGDLS and CDR2 as YYNGEE. The CDR3 nucleotides read TGTGCCAGCAGCGTAGGGTGGGGCTTAGGAACAGATACGCAGTATTTT. Translation gives CASSVGWGLGTDTQYF.

This clone showed up just a few times. V gene TRBV4-1 combines with J gene TRBJ2-1; 12 positions match TRBD2. Germline V CDR1 and CDR2: MGHRA, YSYEKL. This CDR3 is built from 16 residues. The junction had 1 base not matched to a gene; V was cut back by 0 bases and J by 4 bases. As DNA, the CDR3 is TGCGCCAGCAGCCAAGATGGACTAGCGGGATACAATGAGCAGTTCTTC. Protein sequence: CASSQDGLAGYNEQFF.

This chain's CDR3 is CASRPQGAGEQYF. The CDR3 coding sequence is TGTGCCAGCAGGCCACAGGGGGCTGGTGAGCAGTACTTC. The rearrangement joins TRBV27 to TRBJ2-7; 9 nucleotides match TRBD1. V was clipped by 6 bases and J by 7 bases; unmatched bases: 7. Per germline, CDR1 MNHEY and CDR2 SMNVEV (reference sequence). There are 13 residues in the CDR3.

V and J are TRBV21-1 and TRBJ1-5; no check of the table's D call, TRBD1, against the DNA was made. TRBV21-1 is a known pseudogene. The CDR3 covers 15 residues. The CDR3 reads CASSSGQAKGQPQHF. In nucleotides, the CDR3 is TGTGCCAGCAGCTCGGGACAGGCCAAAGGTCAGCCCCAGCATTTT.

J is TRBJ1-5 and V is TRBV27; D not certain. Trimming cost V 2 bases and J 7 bases, with 12 bases left between them. CDR3 size: 14 residues. Germline V gene data show CDR1 as MNHEY and CDR2 as SMNVEV (reference sequence). CDR3 sequence reads: CASSLKAGDQPQHF. The CDR3 region has the DNA TGTGCCAGCAGTTTAAAAGCGGGAGACCAGCCCCAGCATTTT.

Comment on this clone: A much larger clone differs by one base, so this may be a read error. The gene calls are TRBV7-2 and TRBJ1-5; 7 nucleotides agree with TRBD1. Germline assignment: CDR1 SGHTA and CDR2 FQGNSA. This CDR3 contains 13 residues. Germline trimming cut 4 bases from V and 5 bases from J; bases unmatched to any gene: 2. The CDR3, as DNA: TGTGCCAGCAGCTCCGACAGGGATCAGCCCCAGCATTTT. Translation gives CASSSDRDQPQHF.

The chain carries TRBV7-9 and TRBJ1-2, with 10 nucleotides matching TRBD1. The CDR3 spans 17 residues. Per germline, CDR1 SEHNR and CDR2 FQNEAQ (reference sequence). V was clipped by 2 bases and J by 8 bases; unmatched bases: 14. CDR3 sequence (DNA): TGTGCCAGCAGCTTAATGGGGACAGGGGCACCAGAAGACGGCTACACCTTC. Protein: CASSLMGTGAPEDGYTF.

To note about this clone: The same CDR3 can be traced to other DNA sequences in this sample. V and J are TRBV6-1 and TRBJ1-1; D is undetermined. The length of the CDR3 is 12 residues. The V gene's germline CDR1 is MNHNS and CDR2 SASEGT. V gave up 2 bases and J gave up 4 bases, with 5 bases separating them. CDR3 protein: CASSERGTEAFF. CDR3 coding DNA: TGTGCCAGCAGTGAACGCGGCACTGAAGCTTTCTTT.

V usage is TRBV9 and J usage is TRBJ2-1, with 8 nucleotides matching TRBD1. The V gene's germline CDR1 is SGDLS and CDR2 YYNGEE. The CDR3 consists of 12 residues. The trim removed 3 bases at V and 10 bases at J, leaving 3 bases unmatched. CDR3 sequence (DNA): TGTGCCAGCAGCGGACAGGGGAACGAGCAGTTCTTC. Its protein is CASSGQGNEQFF.

The chain links TRBV6-5 to TRBJ1-2, with D unresolved. Trimming removed 5 bases from V and 3 bases from J, with 7 bases in between. The CDR3 is 12 residues long. Germline values: CDR1 MNHEY, CDR2 SVGAGI. The CDR3 loop reads CASSPSYYGYTF. The CDR3 coding sequence is TGTGCCAGCAGTCCCTCGTACTATGGCTACACCTTC.

The rearrangement joins TRBV7-2 to TRBJ2-7; 8 nucleotides match TRBD1. CDR3 length: 14 residues. The V gene end was trimmed by 7 bases and the J gene end by 2 bases; junction bases not matched to a gene: 7. The germline V gene has CDR1 SGHTA and CDR2 FQGNSA. This CDR3 reads CASTVTTGAYEQYF. CDR3 DNA sequence: TGTGCCAGCACCGTTACGACAGGGGCCTACGAGCAGTACTTC.